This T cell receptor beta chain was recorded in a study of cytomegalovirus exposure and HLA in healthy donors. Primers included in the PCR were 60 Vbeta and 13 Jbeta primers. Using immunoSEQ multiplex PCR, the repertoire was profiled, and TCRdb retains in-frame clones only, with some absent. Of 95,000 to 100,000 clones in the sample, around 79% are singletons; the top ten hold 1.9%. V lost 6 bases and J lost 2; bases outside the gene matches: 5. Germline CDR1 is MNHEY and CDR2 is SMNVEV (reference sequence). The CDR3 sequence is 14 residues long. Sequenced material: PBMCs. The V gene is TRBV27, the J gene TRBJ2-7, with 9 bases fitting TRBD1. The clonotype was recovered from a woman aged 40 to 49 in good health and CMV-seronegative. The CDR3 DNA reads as TGTGCCAGCAGCCTGGGACAGGGACCCTACGAGCAGTACTTC. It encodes CASSLGQGPYEQYF.